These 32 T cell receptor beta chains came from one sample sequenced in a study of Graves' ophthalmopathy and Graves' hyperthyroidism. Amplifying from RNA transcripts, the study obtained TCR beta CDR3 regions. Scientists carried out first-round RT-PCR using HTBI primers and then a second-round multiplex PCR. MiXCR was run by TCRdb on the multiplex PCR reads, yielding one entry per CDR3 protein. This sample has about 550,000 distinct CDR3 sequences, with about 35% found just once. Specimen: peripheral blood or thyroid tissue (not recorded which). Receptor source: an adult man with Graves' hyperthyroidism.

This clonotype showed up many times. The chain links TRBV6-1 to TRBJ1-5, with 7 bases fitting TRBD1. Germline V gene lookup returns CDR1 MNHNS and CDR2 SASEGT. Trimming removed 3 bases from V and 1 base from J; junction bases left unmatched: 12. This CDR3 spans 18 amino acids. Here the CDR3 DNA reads TGTGCCAGCAGTGAGTTTTCCCGACAGGGTGGAAGCAATCAGCCCCAGCATTTT. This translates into CASSEFSRQGGSNQPQHF.

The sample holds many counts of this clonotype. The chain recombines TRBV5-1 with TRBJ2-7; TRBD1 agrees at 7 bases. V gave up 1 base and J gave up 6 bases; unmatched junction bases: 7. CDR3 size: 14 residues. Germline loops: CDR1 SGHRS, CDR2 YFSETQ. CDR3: CASSLSGTAPEQYF. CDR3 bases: TGCGCCAGCAGCTTGTCCGGGACAGCACCCGAGCAGTACTTC.

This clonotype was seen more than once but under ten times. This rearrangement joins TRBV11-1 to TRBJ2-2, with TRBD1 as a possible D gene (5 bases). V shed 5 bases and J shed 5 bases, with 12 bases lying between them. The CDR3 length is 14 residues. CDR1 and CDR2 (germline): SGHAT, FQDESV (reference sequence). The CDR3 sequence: CASSASTGTGELFF. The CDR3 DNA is TGTGCCAGCAGCGCAAGCACAGGAACCGGGGAGCTGTTTTTT. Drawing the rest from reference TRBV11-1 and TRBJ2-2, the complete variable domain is EAEVAQSPRYKITEKSQAVAFWCDPISGHATLYWYRQILGQGPELLVQFQDESVVDDSQLPKDRFSAERLKGVDSTLKIQPAELGDSAMYLCASSASTGTGELFFGEGSRLTVL.

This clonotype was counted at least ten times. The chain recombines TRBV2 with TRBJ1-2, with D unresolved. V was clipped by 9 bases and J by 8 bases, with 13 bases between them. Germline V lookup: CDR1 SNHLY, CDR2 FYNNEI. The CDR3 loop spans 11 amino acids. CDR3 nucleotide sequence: TGTGCCAGTAAAACAGCCTTCGGCTACACCTTC. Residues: CASKTAFGYTF.

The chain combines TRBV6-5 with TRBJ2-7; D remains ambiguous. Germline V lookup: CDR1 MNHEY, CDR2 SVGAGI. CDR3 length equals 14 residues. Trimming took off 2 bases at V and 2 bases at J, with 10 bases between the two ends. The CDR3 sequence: CASSYGRATYEQYF. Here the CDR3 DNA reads TGTGCCAGCAGTTACGGTCGGGCTACCTACGAGCAGTACTTC.

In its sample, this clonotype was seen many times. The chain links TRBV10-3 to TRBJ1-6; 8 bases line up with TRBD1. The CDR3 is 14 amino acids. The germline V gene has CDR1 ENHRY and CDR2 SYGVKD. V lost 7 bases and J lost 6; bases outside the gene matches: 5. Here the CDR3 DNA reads TGTGCCATCAATGACAGGGGCGCTAATTCACCCCTCCACTTT. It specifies CAINDRGANSPLHF.

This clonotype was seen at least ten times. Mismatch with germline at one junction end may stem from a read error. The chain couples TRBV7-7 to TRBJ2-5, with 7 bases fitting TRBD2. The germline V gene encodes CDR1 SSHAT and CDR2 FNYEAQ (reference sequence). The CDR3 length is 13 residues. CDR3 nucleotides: TGTGCTAGCACCTCGGGACTACAAGAGACCCAGTACTTC. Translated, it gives CASTSGLQETQYF.

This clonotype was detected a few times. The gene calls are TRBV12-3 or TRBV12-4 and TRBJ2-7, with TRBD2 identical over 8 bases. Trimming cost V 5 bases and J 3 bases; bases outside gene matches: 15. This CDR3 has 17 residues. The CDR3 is CASSRRAGLDKLYEQYF. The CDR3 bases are TGTGCCAGCAGTCGTCGAGCGGGACTAGATAAGCTCTACGAGCAGTACTTC.

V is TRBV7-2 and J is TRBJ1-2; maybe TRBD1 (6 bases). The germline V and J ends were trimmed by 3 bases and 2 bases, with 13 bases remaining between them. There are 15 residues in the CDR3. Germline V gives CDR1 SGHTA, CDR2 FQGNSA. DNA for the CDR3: TGTGCCAGCAGCTTCTACAGGGCGGTGAACTATGGCTACACCTTC. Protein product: CASSFYRAVNYGYTF.

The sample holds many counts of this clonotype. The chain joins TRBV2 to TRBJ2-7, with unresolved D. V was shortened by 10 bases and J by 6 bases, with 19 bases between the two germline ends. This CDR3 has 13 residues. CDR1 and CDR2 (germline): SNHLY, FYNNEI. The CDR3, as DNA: TGTGCCATCGGGTATCCGTGGATATCCGAGCAGTACTTC. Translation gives CAIGYPWISEQYF.

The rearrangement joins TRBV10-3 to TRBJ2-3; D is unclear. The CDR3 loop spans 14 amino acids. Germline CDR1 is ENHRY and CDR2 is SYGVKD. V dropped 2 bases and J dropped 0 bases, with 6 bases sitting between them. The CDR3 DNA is TGTGCCATCAGTGAGAGTCGAAGCACAGATACGCAGTATTTT. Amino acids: CAISESRSTDTQYF.

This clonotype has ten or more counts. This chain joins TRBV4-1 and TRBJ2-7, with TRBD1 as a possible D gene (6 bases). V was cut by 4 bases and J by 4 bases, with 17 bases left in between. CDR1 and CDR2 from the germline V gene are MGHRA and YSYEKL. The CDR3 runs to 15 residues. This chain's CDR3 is CASSRVYGGKYEQYF. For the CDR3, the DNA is TGCGCCAGCAGCCGAGTTTATGGGGGCAAGTACGAGCAGTACTTC.

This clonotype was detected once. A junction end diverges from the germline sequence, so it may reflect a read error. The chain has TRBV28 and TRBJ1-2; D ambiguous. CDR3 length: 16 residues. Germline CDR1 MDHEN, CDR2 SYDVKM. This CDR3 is CASSPRRLGTNHGYTF. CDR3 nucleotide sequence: TGTGCCAGCAGTCCCCGGCGACTAGGAACTAACCATGGCTACACCTTC.

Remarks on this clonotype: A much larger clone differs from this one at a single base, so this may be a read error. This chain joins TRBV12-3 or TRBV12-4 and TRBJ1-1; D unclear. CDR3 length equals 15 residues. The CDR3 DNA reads TGTGCCAGCAGCCAGGATCGGTATATGAACACTGTAGCTTTCTTT. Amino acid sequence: CASSQDRYMNTVAFF.

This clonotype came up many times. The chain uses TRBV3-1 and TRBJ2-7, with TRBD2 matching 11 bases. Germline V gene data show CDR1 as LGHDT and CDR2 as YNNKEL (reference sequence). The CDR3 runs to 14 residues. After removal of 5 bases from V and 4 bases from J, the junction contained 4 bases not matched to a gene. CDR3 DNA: TGTGCCAGCAGCTCCGGGACTAGCGGATACGAGCAGTACTTC. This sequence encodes CASSSGTSGYEQYF.

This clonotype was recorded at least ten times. The CDR3 region is CASSLVTGEETQYF. CDR3 bases: TGTGCCAGCAGCTTGGTGACGGGGGAGGAGACCCAGTACTTC. The rearrangement joins TRBV5-8 to TRBJ2-5, with D possibly being TRBD2 (6 bases). The ends were cut back, 0 bases at V and 5 bases at J, with 11 bases in the middle. This CDR3 has 14 residues. CDR1 and CDR2 from the germline V gene are SGHTS and YDEGEE.

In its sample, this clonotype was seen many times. This CDR3 is CSVEGSGQVDEQYF. As DNA, the CDR3 is TGCAGCGTTGAAGGTTCTGGGCAGGTCGACGAGCAGTACTTC. The J gene is TRBJ2-7, the V gene TRBV29-1; D gene ambiguous. The CDR3 extends over 14 amino acids. Trimming stripped 1 base from V and 5 bases from J, with 15 bases between. The germline V gene encodes CDR1 SQVTM and CDR2 ANQGSEA.

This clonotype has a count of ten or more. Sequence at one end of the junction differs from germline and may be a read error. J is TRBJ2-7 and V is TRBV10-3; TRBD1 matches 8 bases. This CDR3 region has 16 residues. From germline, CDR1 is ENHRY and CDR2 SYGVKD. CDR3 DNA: TGTGCCAGCAGTCGGATACCGGGACAGGAGGCTGACGAGCAGTACTTC. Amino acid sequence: CASSRIPGQEADEQYF.

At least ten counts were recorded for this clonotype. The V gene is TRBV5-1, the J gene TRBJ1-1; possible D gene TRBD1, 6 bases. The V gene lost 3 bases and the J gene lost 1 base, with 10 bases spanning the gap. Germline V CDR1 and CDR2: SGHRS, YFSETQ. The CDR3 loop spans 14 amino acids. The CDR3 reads CASSWGAENTEAFF. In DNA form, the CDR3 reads TGCGCCAGCAGCTGGGGGGCAGAGAACACTGAAGCTTTCTTT.

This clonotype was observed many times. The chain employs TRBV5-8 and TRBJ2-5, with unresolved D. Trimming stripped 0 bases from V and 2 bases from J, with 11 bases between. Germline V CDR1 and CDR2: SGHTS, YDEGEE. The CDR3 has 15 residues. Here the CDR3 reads CASSLDPSMQETQYF. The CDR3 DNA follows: TGTGCCAGCAGCTTGGACCCTAGTATGCAAGAGACCCAGTACTTC.

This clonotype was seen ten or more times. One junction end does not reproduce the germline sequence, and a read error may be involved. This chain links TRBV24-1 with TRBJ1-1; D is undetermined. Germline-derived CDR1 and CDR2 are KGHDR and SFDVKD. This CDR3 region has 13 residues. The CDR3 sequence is CATSAPGNTGAFF. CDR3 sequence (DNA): TGTGCCACCAGTGCCCCCGGGAATACTGGAGCTTTCTTT.

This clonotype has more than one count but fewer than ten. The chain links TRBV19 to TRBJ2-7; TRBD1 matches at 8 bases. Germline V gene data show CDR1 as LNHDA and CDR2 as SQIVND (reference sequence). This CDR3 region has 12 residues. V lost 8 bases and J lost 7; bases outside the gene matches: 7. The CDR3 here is CASGTGGGEQYF. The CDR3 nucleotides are TGTGCCAGTGGTACAGGGGGTGGAGAGCAGTACTTC.

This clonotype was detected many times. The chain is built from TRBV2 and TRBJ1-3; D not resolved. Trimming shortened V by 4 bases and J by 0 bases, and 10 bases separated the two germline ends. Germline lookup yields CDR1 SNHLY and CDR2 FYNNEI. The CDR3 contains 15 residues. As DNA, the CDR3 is TGTGCCAGCAGTGGAAGGCGGATCTCTGGAAACACCATATATTTT. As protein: CASSGRRISGNTIYF.

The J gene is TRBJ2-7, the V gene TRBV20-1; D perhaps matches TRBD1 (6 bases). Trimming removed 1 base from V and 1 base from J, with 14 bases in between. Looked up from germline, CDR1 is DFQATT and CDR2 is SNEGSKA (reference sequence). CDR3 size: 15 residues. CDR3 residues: CSARGPGHLSYEQYF. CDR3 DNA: TGCAGTGCTAGAGGGCCGGGACACCTTTCCTACGAGCAGTACTTC.

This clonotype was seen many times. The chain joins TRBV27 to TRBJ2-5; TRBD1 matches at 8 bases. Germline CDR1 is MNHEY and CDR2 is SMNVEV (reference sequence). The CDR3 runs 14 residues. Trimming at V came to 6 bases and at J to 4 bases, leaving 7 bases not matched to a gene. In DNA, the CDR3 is TGTGCCAGCAGAACCCTAGGACAGGGAGAGACCCAGTACTTC. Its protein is CASRTLGQGETQYF.

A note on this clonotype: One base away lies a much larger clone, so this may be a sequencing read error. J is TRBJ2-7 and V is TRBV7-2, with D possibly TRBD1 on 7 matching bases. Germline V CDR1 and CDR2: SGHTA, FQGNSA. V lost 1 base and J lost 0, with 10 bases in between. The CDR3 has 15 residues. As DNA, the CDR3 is TGTGCCAGCAGCTTAGGCAGGGGGGTCTCCTACGAGCAGTACTTC. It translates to CASSLGRGVSYEQYF.

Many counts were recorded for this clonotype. CDR3 sequence (DNA): TGTGCCATCAGCGCCACTGGGTGGGAACACCAAGAGACCCAGTACTTC. The encoded protein is CAISATGWEHQETQYF. This rearrangement joins TRBV10-3 to TRBJ2-5; D gene uncertain. Germline V gives CDR1 ENHRY, CDR2 SYGVKD. This CDR3 has 16 residues. V lost 6 bases to trimming and J lost 0 bases, with 17 bases between them.

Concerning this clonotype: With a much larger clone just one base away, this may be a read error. The CDR3 protein is CASSAALNTEALF. The DNA of the CDR3 is TGTGCCAGCAGCGCCGCACTGAACACTGAAGCTCTCTTT. The chain carries TRBV7-3 and TRBJ1-1; unclear D gene. This CDR3 contains 13 residues. Germline CDR1 SGHTA, CDR2 FQGTGA.

The CDR3, as DNA: TGTGCCATCTTCGGGGGGGGTCTGGACCCTGAGAACACTGAAGCTTTCTTT. Translated: CAIFGGGLDPENTEAFF. The chain couples TRBV10-3 to TRBJ1-1; D might be TRBD1 (5 bases). This CDR3 has 17 residues. From germline, CDR1 is ENHRY and CDR2 SYGVKD. Trimming cost V 8 bases and J 1 base, with 23 bases left between them.

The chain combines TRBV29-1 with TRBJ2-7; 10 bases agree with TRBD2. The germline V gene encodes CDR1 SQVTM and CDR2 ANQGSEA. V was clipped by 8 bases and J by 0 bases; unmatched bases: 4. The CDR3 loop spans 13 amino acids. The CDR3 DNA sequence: TGCAGCTGGACTAGCGGATTCTCCTACGAGCAGTACTTC. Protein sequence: CSWTSGFSYEQYF.

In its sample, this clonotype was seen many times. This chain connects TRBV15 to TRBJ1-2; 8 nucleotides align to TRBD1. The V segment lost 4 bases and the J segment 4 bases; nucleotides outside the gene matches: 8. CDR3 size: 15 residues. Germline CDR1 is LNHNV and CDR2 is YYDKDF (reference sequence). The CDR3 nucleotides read TGTGCCACCAGCATACCGGGACAGGAGTTCTATGGCTACACCTTC. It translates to CATSIPGQEFYGYTF. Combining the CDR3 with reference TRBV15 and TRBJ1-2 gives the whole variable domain DAMVIQNPRYQVTQFGKPVTLSCSQTLNHNVMYWYQQKSSQAPKLLFHYYDKDFNNEADTPDNFQSRRPNTSFCFLDIRSPGLGDTAMYLCATSIPGQEFYGYTFGSGTRLTVV.

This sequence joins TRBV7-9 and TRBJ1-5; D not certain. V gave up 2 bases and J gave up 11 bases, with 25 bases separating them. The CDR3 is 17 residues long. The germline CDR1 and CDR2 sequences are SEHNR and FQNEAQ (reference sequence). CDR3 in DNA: TGTGCCAGCAGCTTAAGGAGCTCTAGCGGGGTCCAAGAGACCCAGCATTTT. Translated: CASSLRSSSGVQETQHF. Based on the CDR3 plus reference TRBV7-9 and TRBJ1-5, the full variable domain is DTGVSQNPRHKITKRGQNVTFRCDPISEHNRLYWYRQTLGQGPEFLTYFQNEAQLEKSRLLSDRFSAERPKGSFSTLEIQRTEQGDSAMYLCASSLRSSSGVQETQHFGDGTRLSIL.